A single count supports the clone carrying this T cell receptor (beta chain). Produced via immunoSEQ multiplex PCR; TCRdb's table is partial and in-frame only. The data hold about 68,000 clones, with approximately 90% observed a single time. The data belong to a study of OX40 agonist ivuxolimab in advanced cancers. Deletions cut 8 bases from V and 0 bases from J, with 11 bases between. Germline CDR1 MNHEY, CDR2 SVGAGI. The CDR3 is 14 residues long. The chain is built from TRBV6-5 and TRBJ2-1, with D unclear. This receptor was identified in an adult with an advanced solid tumor such as melanoma, head and neck, liver or kidney cancer. The material sequenced was CD4+ or CD8+ T cells sorted from blood, taken in a trial of the OX40 agonist ivuxolimab. For the CDR3, the DNA is TGTGCCAGCGGAAGACGGAGCTCCTACAATGAGCAGTTCTTC. Protein: CASGRRSSYNEQFF.